This T cell receptor (beta chain) was recovered during a study of blood T cell repertoires in COVID-19. Assay used: immunoSEQ multiplex PCR; TCRdb lists only in-frame clones, some missing. The sample consists of about 160,000 clones, 85% of them appearing once. The origin of this receptor is a middle-aged man with acute or convalescent COVID-19. The sample comprised peripheral blood.

This chain's CDR3 is CASSPGTKNEKLFF. CDR3 bases: TGTGCCAGCAGCCCCGGGACAAAGAATGAAAAACTGTTTTTT. The rearrangement uses TRBV7-2 and TRBJ1-4, with D possibly matching TRBD1 (6 bases). CDR3 length: 14 residues. The ends were cut back, 5 bases at V and 5 bases at J, with 12 bases in the middle. Germline lookup yields CDR1 SGHTA and CDR2 FQGNSA.